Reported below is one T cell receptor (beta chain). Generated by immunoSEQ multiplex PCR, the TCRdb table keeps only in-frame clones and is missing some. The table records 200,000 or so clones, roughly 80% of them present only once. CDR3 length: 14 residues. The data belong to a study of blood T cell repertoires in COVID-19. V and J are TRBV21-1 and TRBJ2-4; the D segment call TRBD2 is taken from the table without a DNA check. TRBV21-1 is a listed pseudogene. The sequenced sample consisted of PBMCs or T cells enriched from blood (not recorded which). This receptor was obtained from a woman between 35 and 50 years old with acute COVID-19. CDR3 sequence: CASSKRQRGDIQYF. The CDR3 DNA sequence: TGTGCCAGCAGCAAGAGACAGCGGGGCGACATTCAGTACTTC.